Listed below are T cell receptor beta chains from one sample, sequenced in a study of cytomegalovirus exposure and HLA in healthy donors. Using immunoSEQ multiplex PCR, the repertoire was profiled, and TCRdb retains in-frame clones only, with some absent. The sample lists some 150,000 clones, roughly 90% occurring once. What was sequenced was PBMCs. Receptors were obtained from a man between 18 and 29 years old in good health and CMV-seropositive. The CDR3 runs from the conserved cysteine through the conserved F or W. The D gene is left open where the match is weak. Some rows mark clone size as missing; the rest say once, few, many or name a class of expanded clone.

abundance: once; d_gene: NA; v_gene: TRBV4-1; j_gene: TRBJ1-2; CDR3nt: TGCGCCAGCAGCCAAATTGGGCGAGACTATGGCTACACCTTC; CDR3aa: CASSQIGRDYGYTF
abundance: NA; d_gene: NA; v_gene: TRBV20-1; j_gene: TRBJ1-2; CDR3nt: TGCAGTGCGGAGGGTCGGTACGGCTACACCTTC; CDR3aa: CSAEGRYGYTF
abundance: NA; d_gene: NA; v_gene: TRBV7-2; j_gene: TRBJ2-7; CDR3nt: TGTGCCAGCCACGACAGCTCCTACGAGCAGTACTTC; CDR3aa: CASHDSSYEQYF
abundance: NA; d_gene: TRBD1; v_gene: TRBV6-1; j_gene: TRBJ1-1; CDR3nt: TGTGCCAGCAGTGGACAGGGGAGAGCTGAAGCTTTCTTT; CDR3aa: CASSGQGRAEAFF
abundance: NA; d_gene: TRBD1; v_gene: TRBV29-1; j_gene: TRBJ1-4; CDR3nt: TGCAGCGTTGTAACCGGCGGGACAGGGGGGGAAAAACTGTTTTTT; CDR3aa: CSVVTGGTGGEKLFF
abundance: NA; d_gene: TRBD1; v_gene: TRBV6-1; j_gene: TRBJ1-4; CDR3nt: TGTGCCAGCATCAACAGGGGGCTAGTTAATGAAAAACTGTTTTTT; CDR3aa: CASINRGLVNEKLFF
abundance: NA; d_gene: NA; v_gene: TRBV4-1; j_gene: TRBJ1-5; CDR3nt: TGCGCCAGCAGCCAAGATGGCTGGCAGCCCCAGCATTTT; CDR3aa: CASSQDGWQPQHF
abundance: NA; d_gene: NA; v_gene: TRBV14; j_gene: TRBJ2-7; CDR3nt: TGTGCCAGCAGCCCCGGGATAGCGAAGTACGAGCAGTACTTC; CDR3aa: CASSPGIAKYEQYF
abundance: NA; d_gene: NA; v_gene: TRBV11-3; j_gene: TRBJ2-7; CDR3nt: TGTGCCAGCAGACAAGACATCGGTCGGAACGAGCAGTACTTC; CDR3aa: CASRQDIGRNEQYF
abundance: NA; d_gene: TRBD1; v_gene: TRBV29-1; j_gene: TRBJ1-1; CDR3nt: TGCAGCGTAAAGGGACAGGGGATAGGGAACACTGAAGCTTTCTTT; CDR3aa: CSVKGQGIGNTEAFF